A selection of T cell receptor beta chains follows, all from one sample in a study of T cells after yellow fever vaccination. TCRdb re-analysed the 5' RACE reads in MiXCR, keeping a single row per CDR3 protein. Of approximately 32,000 distinct CDR3 sequences listed, around 4.8% are singletons. The source material was CD8+ T cells sorted from PBMCs, sampled 5 days after the yellow fever booster vaccination. The receptors originated from a man younger than 40 who received the YFV17D yellow fever vaccine. Each CDR3 is given with its conserved first and last residue. The order of the fields is V gene, J gene, clone size, D gene, CDR3 DNA, CDR3 protein. D genes are given only for firm matches. The size of a clone is reported for some rows only, either as once, few or many, or as a class for expanded clones.

v_call: TRBV12-3/TRBV12-4
j_call: TRBJ2-1
clone_size: once
d_call: TRBD1
cdr3_nt: TGTGCCAGCTGCGCCCACGTCAGGACAGGGTATTACAATGAGCAGTTCTTC
cdr3_aa: CASCAHVRTGYYNEQFF

v_call: TRBV28
j_call: TRBJ2-1
clone_size: many
d_call: NA
cdr3_nt: TGTGCCAGCAGTTTACAGGGTGGCAATGAGCAGTTCTTC
cdr3_aa: CASSLQGGNEQFF

v_call: TRBV12-3/TRBV12-4
j_call: TRBJ2-1
clone_size: many
d_call: TRBD2
cdr3_nt: TGTGCCAGCGTGACGGGAGGGCCCAACAATGAGCAGTTCTTC
cdr3_aa: CASVTGGPNNEQFF

v_call: TRBV27
j_call: TRBJ2-1
clone_size: many
d_call: TRBD2
cdr3_nt: TGTGCCAGCAGTCCAGCGGGAGGCAATGAGCAGTTCTTC
cdr3_aa: CASSPAGGNEQFF

v_call: TRBV4-3
j_call: TRBJ2-1
clone_size: many
d_call: NA
cdr3_nt: TGCGCCAGCAGCCAGGGTGAGGGGGGCAATGAGCAGTTCTTC
cdr3_aa: CASSQGEGGNEQFF

v_call: TRBV12-3/TRBV12-4
j_call: TRBJ1-2
clone_size: many
d_call: NA
cdr3_nt: TGTGCCAGCTGGGAGTTCACGGGCTACACCTTC
cdr3_aa: CASWEFTGYTF

v_call: TRBV19
j_call: TRBJ2-3
clone_size: many
d_call: TRBD2
cdr3_nt: TGTGCCAGTAACGGACTAGCGGGAGGTTACACAGATACGCAGTATTTT
cdr3_aa: CASNGLAGGYTDTQYF

v_call: TRBV13
j_call: TRBJ1-1
clone_size: many
d_call: TRBD1
cdr3_nt: TGTGCCAGCAGCTTGACAGGGGGTGTCACTGAAGCTTTCTTT
cdr3_aa: CASSLTGGVTEAFF

v_call: TRBV4-3
j_call: TRBJ1-4
clone_size: many
d_call: NA
cdr3_nt: TGCGCCAGCAGCCAAGATTCGGGAAAACTGTTTTTT
cdr3_aa: CASSQDSGKLFF

v_call: TRBV7-8
j_call: TRBJ2-1
clone_size: many
d_call: TRBD2
cdr3_nt: TGTGCCAGCAGCTTATCCCCTCCTAGCGGGAGGTATATTGAGCAGTTCTTC
cdr3_aa: CASSLSPPSGRYIEQFF

v_call: TRBV25-1
j_call: TRBJ2-5
clone_size: many
d_call: NA
cdr3_nt: TGTGCCAGCAGTGAAGGCGGGGAGACCCAGTACTTC
cdr3_aa: CASSEGGETQYF

v_call: TRBV15
j_call: TRBJ2-1
clone_size: many
d_call: TRBD2
cdr3_nt: TGTGCCACCGGGAAGGGACTAGCGGGAGGGTATTCTTACAATGAGCAGTTCTTC
cdr3_aa: CATGKGLAGGYSYNEQFF

v_call: TRBV2
j_call: TRBJ2-1
clone_size: many
d_call: NA
cdr3_nt: TGTGCCAGCAAAGGAGTTGATTCCTACAATGAGCAGTTCTTC
cdr3_aa: CASKGVDSYNEQFF

v_call: TRBV12-3/TRBV12-4
j_call: TRBJ2-7
clone_size: many
d_call: TRBD2
cdr3_nt: TGTGCCAGCAGTCTTGGACTAGCGGGAGTCTACGAGCAGTACTTC
cdr3_aa: CASSLGLAGVYEQYF

v_call: TRBV4-2
j_call: TRBJ2-1
clone_size: many
d_call: NA
cdr3_nt: TGTGCCAGCAGCCAAGAAGGGGGCTCCTACAATGAGCAGTTCTTC
cdr3_aa: CASSQEGGSYNEQFF

v_call: TRBV15
j_call: TRBJ2-7
clone_size: NA
d_call: NA
cdr3_nt: TGTGCCACCTCAATTAGGGGCGAAAAACCCTACGAGCAGTACTTC
cdr3_aa: CATSIRGEKPYEQYF

v_call: TRBV7-2
j_call: TRBJ2-5
clone_size: many
d_call: NA
cdr3_nt: TGTGCCAGCAGCTTAGATATAGTCCGGGAGACCCAGTACTTC
cdr3_aa: CASSLDIVRETQYF

v_call: TRBV20-1
j_call: TRBJ2-1
clone_size: many
d_call: NA
cdr3_nt: TGCAGTGCTACTCAGGGGGGGTATGAGCAGTTCTTC
cdr3_aa: CSATQGGYEQFF

v_call: TRBV6-2/TRBV6-3
j_call: TRBJ1-1
clone_size: many
d_call: NA
cdr3_nt: TGTGCCAGCAGTTACGAATCAGGGGTTTCCACTGAAGCTTTCTTT
cdr3_aa: CASSYESGVSTEAFF

v_call: TRBV9
j_call: TRBJ2-2
clone_size: many
d_call: NA
cdr3_nt: TGTGCCAGCAGCGTAGGACAGGCAAACACCGGGGAGCTGTTTTTT
cdr3_aa: CASSVGQANTGELFF

v_call: TRBV2
j_call: TRBJ1-5
clone_size: many
d_call: NA
cdr3_nt: TGTGCCAGCAGTGAGTACCCCAATCAGCCCCAGCATTTT
cdr3_aa: CASSEYPNQPQHF

v_call: TRBV12-3/TRBV12-4
j_call: TRBJ1-4
clone_size: many
d_call: TRBD1
cdr3_nt: TGTGCCAGCAGTTTCATACCAGGACAGGGAAATAATGAAAAACTGTTTTTT
cdr3_aa: CASSFIPGQGNNEKLFF

v_call: TRBV28
j_call: TRBJ2-5
clone_size: many
d_call: NA
cdr3_nt: TGTGCCAGCATAGACCGGGGCTGGGAGACCCAGTACTTC
cdr3_aa: CASIDRGWETQYF

v_call: TRBV5-8
j_call: TRBJ2-5
clone_size: many
d_call: TRBD1
cdr3_nt: TGTGCCAGCAGCCAAGGGACAGCGGCGGGAGAGACCCAGTACTTC
cdr3_aa: CASSQGTAAGETQYF

v_call: TRBV28
j_call: TRBJ2-7
clone_size: many
d_call: TRBD1
cdr3_nt: TGTGCCAGCACTTCTCGGACAGGTGGGTCCTACGAGCAGTACTTC
cdr3_aa: CASTSRTGGSYEQYF

v_call: TRBV5-1
j_call: TRBJ2-7
clone_size: many
d_call: NA
cdr3_nt: TGCGCCAGCAGCACCGGACCGGTCTACGAGCAGTACTTC
cdr3_aa: CASSTGPVYEQYF

v_call: TRBV18
j_call: TRBJ1-5
clone_size: many
d_call: TRBD1
cdr3_nt: TGTGCCAGCTCACCAGAGAATGAGGGGGCCTTTCTACTCCAGCATTTT
cdr3_aa: CASSPENEGAFLLQHF

v_call: TRBV7-6
j_call: TRBJ2-3
clone_size: NA
d_call: TRBD1
cdr3_nt: TGTGCCAGCAGCTTCCGGGACAGGGGTGCTGATACGCAGTATTTT
cdr3_aa: CASSFRDRGADTQYF

v_call: TRBV2
j_call: TRBJ2-3
clone_size: many
d_call: TRBD2
cdr3_nt: TGTGCCAGCAGACCCGGGACTAGCGGGAATGCGACAGATACGCAGTATTTT
cdr3_aa: CASRPGTSGNATDTQYF

v_call: TRBV9
j_call: TRBJ1-1
clone_size: many
d_call: TRBD1
cdr3_nt: TGTGCCAGCAGCGCCCGGACAGGCGTGAACACTGAAGCTTTCTTT
cdr3_aa: CASSARTGVNTEAFF

v_call: TRBV14
j_call: TRBJ1-2
clone_size: many
d_call: TRBD1
cdr3_nt: TGTGCCAGCAGCCAAGATTTGGAGGGGGCATTTTATTTGGAAGGCTACACCTTC
cdr3_aa: CASSQDLEGAFYLEGYTF

v_call: TRBV6-5
j_call: TRBJ2-1
clone_size: few
d_call: NA
cdr3_nt: TGTGCCAGCAGTTACGGCTCAAATGAGCAGTTCTTC
cdr3_aa: CASSYGSNEQFF

v_call: TRBV19
j_call: TRBJ1-5
clone_size: medium-sized
d_call: NA
cdr3_nt: TGTGCCAGTAGTGTAGGGTATAGCAATCAGCCCCAGCATTTT
cdr3_aa: CASSVGYSNQPQHF

v_call: TRBV25-1
j_call: TRBJ2-1
clone_size: many
d_call: NA
cdr3_nt: TGTGCCAGCAGTGAATCCCCTCGGGTAGCGCGAGCCGACAATGAGCAGTTCTTC
cdr3_aa: CASSESPRVARADNEQFF

v_call: TRBV20-1
j_call: TRBJ1-1
clone_size: many
d_call: NA
cdr3_nt: TGCAGTGCTCCGAGGGCGGGGACGGAAGCTTTCTTT
cdr3_aa: CSAPRAGTEAFF

v_call: TRBV12-3/TRBV12-4
j_call: TRBJ2-4
clone_size: many
d_call: NA
cdr3_nt: TGTGCCAGCAGTTTTGAGATTAGCGGAAACGCCAAAAACATTCAGTACTTC
cdr3_aa: CASSFEISGNAKNIQYF

v_call: TRBV27
j_call: TRBJ1-2
clone_size: many
d_call: TRBD1
cdr3_nt: TGTGCCAGCAGTTTAGGACAGGGCAATGGCTACACCTTC
cdr3_aa: CASSLGQGNGYTF

v_call: TRBV7-8
j_call: TRBJ2-1
clone_size: many
d_call: NA
cdr3_nt: TGTGCCAGCAGCTACGTGGGGCGGATAGATTACAATGAGCAGTTCTTC
cdr3_aa: CASSYVGRIDYNEQFF

v_call: TRBV7-2
j_call: TRBJ2-5
clone_size: many
d_call: TRBD2
cdr3_nt: TGTGCCAGCAGCTTCTGGCGGGAGGGCCCCACAGAGACCCAGTACTTC
cdr3_aa: CASSFWREGPTETQYF